The present entry profiles one T cell receptor (beta chain) with its context. It has no known antigen specificity. Base qualities are not provided; no much larger clone lies one nucleotide away. Systemically healthy Caucasian individuals from Russia, some 36 in total and aged about 6 to 90 years, were included as donors. Each donor gave about 9.7 milliliters of peripheral blood, drawn into EDTA-treated Vacutainer tubes. PBMCs were isolated by Ficoll-Paque density-gradient centrifugation, with at least 7 million obtained per sample. Total RNA, at least 6 micrograms per sample, was extracted from PBMCs with Trizol reagent. The percentages of naive CD45RAhigh/CD27high T cells were determined by flow cytometry on a PBMC aliquot from every donor. The library was made by 5' RACE. This sample was sequenced with an Illumina HiSeq 2500. A second about 7 to 11 cycle PCR used a sample-barcoded 5' primer and a J-beta primer mix. A unique molecular identifier was introduced onto each TCR beta cDNA molecule by a template-switch 5' adaptor carrying 12 random nucleotides. Each sample yielded at least 3 million CDR3-containing paired-end reads. The Mint cDNA synthesis kit, primed by a TRBC-specific oligonucleotide, was used to synthesize first-strand cDNA from all RNA. All cDNA was treated with uracil-DNA glycosylase and then went through a first 18-cycle PCR with the universal primers M1SS and BC2_uni_R. Per the source publication's procedure: For normalization, 1 million high-quality reads were randomly selected from each sample, with every read carrying a distinct molecular identifier. Reads sharing molecular identifiers were discarded rather than binned into consensus sequences. CDR3 identification, clonotype clustering and error correction used MiTCR with a Q25 quality threshold and the strictest error-elimination algorithm. A nonparametric unseen species model with Euler transformation was used to estimate a lower bound on total TCR beta diversity. The raw public data were reprocessed by TCRdb itself: fastp quality trimming at Q25, MiXCR clonotype calling, in-frame beta chains only. Rows merge per CDR3 protein into single entries with the most common DNA and genes. TCRdb's processing, not the study's, gives the V and J calls here. Within this sample are roughly 730,000 distinct CDR3 sequences, with roughly three fifths of them counted one time only. The ten largest clones add up to roughly 24% of the sample.

According to the germline V gene (reference sequence), CDR1 reads MNHNY and CDR2 reads SVGAGI. From cysteine to phenylalanine, the CDR3 is 13 amino acids long. Just CDR3 DNA is preserved here, 39 bases in frame from base 1. These data originate in a study of blood T cells in healthy people across ages (dated by TCRdb to between 2015 and 2016). Background on the whole study: In model experiments, roughly one uniquely barcoded TCR beta cDNA molecule per two T cells was captured by template switching. Age-related changes in TCR beta repertoire diversity were measured in the study by deep sequencing normalized with unique cDNA molecular identifiers. The donors were split into four age groups: young (average about 16 years), middle-aged (over 35), aged (over 55) and long-lived (about 74). To avoid experimental bias, donors of different ages were spread randomly across the sequencing lanes. Using the same blood draw, the study looked at two additional independent replicas of 1 million unique cDNA reads for two donors, one aged 18 to 30 and the other aged 80 or older.

Results and caveats for the whole study, not just this receptor: Total diversity estimates from one million sequenced T cells were considered lower bounds and underestimates. Observed TCR beta diversity per million T cells fell roughly linearly with age, and a significant reduction was already apparent by age roughly 40. Because profiling used bulk unsorted PBMCs, naive and antigen-experienced compartments could not be compared conclusively. Donor CMV infection status was unknown, potentially confounding age-related changes in expanded clonotypes. Compared with the aged group, more naive CD4+ T cells, fewer expanded clones and increased TCR diversity were shown by the long-lived group, suggesting age selection. A strong correlation was found between observed TCR beta diversity and the percentage of naive T cells measured by flow cytometry.

The sample was blood. This receptor was taken from a man aged 35-49 years in good health. The chain uses TRBV6-6 and TRBJ2-7, with the D gene too uncertain to name. The J call could be wrong; TRBJ2-4 is a better fit for the DNA end. In nucleotide form, the sequence is TGTGCCAGCAAGTCGGGCCCGTGGGACATTCAGTACTTC. Protein translation: CASKSGPWDIQYF.